The rows below give T cell receptor beta chains drawn from one sample of a study of shared clonotypes between healthy human individuals. Sequenced by immunoSEQ multiplex PCR; TCRdb stores in-frame clones only, minus some. Found here are approximately 600,000 clones, around 95% of them singletons; the top ten hold around 0.12%. Material for sequencing was naive CD8+ T cells sorted from blood. These receptors all come from a woman aged 25 to 45 in good health. CDR3s include the opening cysteine and the closing phenylalanine or tryptophan. The D gene is left open where the match is weak. Size is stated for part of the rows, as once, few or many counts, or as a class when the clone is expanded.

J: TRBJ1-1
V: TRBV14
D: .
size: .
DNA: TGTGCCAGCAGCCCCGACCCGCCTCCTGAAGCTTTCTTT
CDR3: CASSPDPPPEAFF

J: TRBJ2-7
V: TRBV2
D: .
size: .
DNA: TGTGCCAGCGGGGGATTGATACACCCCTACGAGCAGTACTTC
CDR3: CASGGLIHPYEQYF

J: TRBJ2-7
V: TRBV28
D: .
size: .
DNA: TGTGCCAGCAGCTATCCCGACAGGCTGAACTACGAGCAGTACTTC
CDR3: CASSYPDRLNYEQYF

J: TRBJ2-3
V: TRBV14
D: .
size: .
DNA: TGTGCCAGCAGCTCATGGACAGCAGATACGCAGTATTTT
CDR3: CASSSWTADTQYF

J: TRBJ2-7
V: TRBV10-1
D: TRBD2
size: .
DNA: TGCGCCAGGCAGCGGGAGGGTATCTACGAGCAGTACTTC
CDR3: CARQREGIYEQYF

J: TRBJ1-5
V: TRBV28
D: .
size: .
DNA: TGTGCCAGCGCAGGATGGTACCGGGGCAGGGTGTGGAATCAGCCCCAGCATTTT
CDR3: CASAGWYRGRVWNQPQHF

J: TRBJ1-5
V: TRBV19
D: .
size: few
DNA: TGTGCCAGTAGTATAGGACTCGCGGGCAATCAGCCCCAGCATTTT
CDR3: CASSIGLAGNQPQHF

J: TRBJ2-2
V: TRBV9
D: .
size: .
DNA: TGTGCCAGCAGCGTAGCGGGGGACAGAAAGAACACCGGGGAGCTGTTTTTT
CDR3: CASSVAGDRKNTGELFF

J: TRBJ2-7
V: TRBV28
D: .
size: once
DNA: TGTGCCAGCAGTCTAGGGCCAGGGTTCTACGAGCAGTACTTC
CDR3: CASSLGPGFYEQYF

J: TRBJ1-1
V: TRBV6-5
D: .
size: .
DNA: TGTGCCAGCAGTTTACAGATTGAAGCTTTCTTT
CDR3: CASSLQIEAFF

J: TRBJ2-7
V: TRBV9
D: .
size: .
DNA: TGTGCCAGCAGCGTAGGGGATTTCTCCTACGAGCAGTACTTC
CDR3: CASSVGDFSYEQYF

J: TRBJ1-5
V: TRBV28
D: .
size: .
DNA: TGTGCCAGCAGTTCCGGGGATTATAGCAATCAGCCCCAGCATTTT
CDR3: CASSSGDYSNQPQHF

J: TRBJ2-7
V: TRBV11-2
D: TRBD2
size: few
DNA: TGTGCCAGCAGATTGACTAGCGGGAGAACCTACGAGCAGTACTTC
CDR3: CASRLTSGRTYEQYF

J: TRBJ2-1
V: TRBV27
D: .
size: .
DNA: TGTGCCAGCAGTGGGCCGACAGTAAATGAGCAGTTCTTC
CDR3: CASSGPTVNEQFF

J: TRBJ1-2
V: TRBV7-2
D: .
size: .
DNA: TGTGCCAGCGATTTAGGGGTCTATGGCTACACCTTC
CDR3: CASDLGVYGYTF

J: TRBJ2-5
V: TRBV5-6
D: .
size: .
DNA: TGTGCCAGCAGTTCGGGCCGACCGACATCCGAAGAGACCCAGTACTTC
CDR3: CASSSGRPTSEETQYF

J: TRBJ2-7
V: TRBV28
D: .
size: .
DNA: TGTGCCAGCAGTTCACTAGGGGGGATATACGAGCAGTACTTC
CDR3: CASSSLGGIYEQYF

J: TRBJ1-4
V: TRBV7-9
D: .
size: .
DNA: TGTGCCAGCAGCCCTCGGACTCTTAATGAAAAACTGTTTTTT
CDR3: CASSPRTLNEKLFF

J: TRBJ2-7
V: TRBV5-1
D: .
size: once
DNA: TGCGCCAGCAGCCCGGACGGTTACGAGCAGTACTTC
CDR3: CASSPDGYEQYF

J: TRBJ2-3
V: TRBV5-6
D: TRBD2
size: once
DNA: TGTGCCAGCTCCCGGGAATTAATTAGCGGGAGAACAGATACGCAGTATTTT
CDR3: CASSRELISGRTDTQYF

J: TRBJ2-5
V: TRBV28
D: .
size: .
DNA: TGTGCCACCTGGGGGGACCTTCCCGAAGAGACCCAGTACTTC
CDR3: CATWGDLPEETQYF

J: TRBJ2-7
V: TRBV6-6
D: TRBD2
size: .
DNA: TGTGCCAGCGGGACCCACGGGACTAGCGGAACCTACGAGCAGTACTTC
CDR3: CASGTHGTSGTYEQYF

J: TRBJ2-7
V: TRBV28
D: TRBD1
size: .
DNA: TGTGCCAGCAGTTTCTCTGCCGGGACAGGGGGCTACGAGCAGTACTTC
CDR3: CASSFSAGTGGYEQYF

J: TRBJ2-1
V: TRBV4-2
D: .
size: .
DNA: TGTGCCAGCGAAAATCTACCCTCCTTGGGGAATGAGCAGTTCTTC
CDR3: CASENLPSLGNEQFF

J: TRBJ2-7
V: TRBV5-4
D: .
size: once
DNA: TGTGCCAGCAGCGTGGGGGGTTTCAATGCCTACGAGCAGTACTTC
CDR3: CASSVGGFNAYEQYF